Given below is one T cell receptor beta chain in context. Antigen unknown. This sample was included in a study of regulatory T cells in long-lasting Graves disease. Construction of the TCR beta libraries employed iRepertoire HTBI primers in conjunction with Arm-PCR of CDR3 regions. TCRdb reprocessed the multiplex PCR reads via MiXCR and lists one record per CDR3 protein. The sample carries around 450,000 distinct CDR3 sequences, about 15% recorded once. Time point denoted: newly diagnosed GD, antithyroid drugs for less than 3 months. From PBMCs, RNA was extracted and then used to make the TCR library. An endocrinology department in Xi'an, China, supplied the patients. This CDR3 has 14 residues. Germline CDR1 and CDR2: SGHDT and YYEEEE. V trimming: 5 bases; J trimming: 2 bases; junction bases outside the gene matches: 6. Whole-study results and caveats: Under persistent disease, TRBV28, TRBJ1-2 and TRBJ2-5 were used preferentially. The number of shared public clonotypes was higher in persistent patients (about 2,700) than new patients (more than 850).

The sample was also reused in another study, on T cells in Graves' hyperthyroidism and ophthalmopathy. As that report states: Most thyroid clonotypes expanded above 0.001 appeared in blood too.

This rearrangement joins TRBV5-6 to TRBJ2-7; TRBD1 agrees at 8 bases. Sequencing used peripheral blood mononuclear cells (PBMCs), obtained at new diagnosis, from a patient treated with antithyroid drugs. The sequence was obtained from a young woman with Graves disease. This CDR3 is CASRIDRGAYEQYF. The DNA for the CDR3 is TGTGCCAGCAGAATTGACAGGGGCGCCTACGAGCAGTACTTC.